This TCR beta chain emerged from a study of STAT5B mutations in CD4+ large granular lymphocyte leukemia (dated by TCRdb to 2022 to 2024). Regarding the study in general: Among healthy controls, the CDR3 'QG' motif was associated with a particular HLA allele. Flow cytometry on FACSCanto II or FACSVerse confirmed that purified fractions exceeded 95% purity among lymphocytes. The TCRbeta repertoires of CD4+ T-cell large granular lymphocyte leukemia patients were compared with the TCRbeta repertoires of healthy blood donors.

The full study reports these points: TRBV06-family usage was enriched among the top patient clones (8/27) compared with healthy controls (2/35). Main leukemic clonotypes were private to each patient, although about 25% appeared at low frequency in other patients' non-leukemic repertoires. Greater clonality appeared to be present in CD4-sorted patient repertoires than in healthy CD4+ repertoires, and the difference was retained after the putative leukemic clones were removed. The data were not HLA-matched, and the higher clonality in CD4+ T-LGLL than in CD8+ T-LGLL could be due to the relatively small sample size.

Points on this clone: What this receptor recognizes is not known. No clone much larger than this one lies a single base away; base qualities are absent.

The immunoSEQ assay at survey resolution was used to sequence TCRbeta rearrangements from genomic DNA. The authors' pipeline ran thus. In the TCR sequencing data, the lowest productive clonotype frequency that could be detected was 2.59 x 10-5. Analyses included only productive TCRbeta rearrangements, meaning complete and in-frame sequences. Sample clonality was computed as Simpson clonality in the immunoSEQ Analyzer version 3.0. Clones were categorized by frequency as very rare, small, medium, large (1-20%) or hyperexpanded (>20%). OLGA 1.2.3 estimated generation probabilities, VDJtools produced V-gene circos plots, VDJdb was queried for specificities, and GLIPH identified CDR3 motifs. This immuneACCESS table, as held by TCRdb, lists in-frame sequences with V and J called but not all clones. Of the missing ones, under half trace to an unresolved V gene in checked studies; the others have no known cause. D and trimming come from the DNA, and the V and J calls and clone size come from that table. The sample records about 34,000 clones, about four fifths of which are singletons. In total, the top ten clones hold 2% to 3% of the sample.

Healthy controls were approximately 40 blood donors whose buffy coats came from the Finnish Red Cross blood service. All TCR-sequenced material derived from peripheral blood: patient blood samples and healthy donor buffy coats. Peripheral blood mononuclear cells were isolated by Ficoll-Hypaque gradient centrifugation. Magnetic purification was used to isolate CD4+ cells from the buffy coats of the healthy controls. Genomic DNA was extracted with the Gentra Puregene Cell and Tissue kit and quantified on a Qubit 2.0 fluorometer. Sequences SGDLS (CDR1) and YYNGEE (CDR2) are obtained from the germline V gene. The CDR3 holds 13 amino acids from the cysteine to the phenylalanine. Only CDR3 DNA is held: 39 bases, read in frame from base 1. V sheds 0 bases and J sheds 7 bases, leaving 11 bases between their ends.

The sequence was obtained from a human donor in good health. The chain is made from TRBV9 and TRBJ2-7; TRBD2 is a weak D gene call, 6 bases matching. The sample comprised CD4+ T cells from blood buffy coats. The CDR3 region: CASSVGLAKEQYF. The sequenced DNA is TGTGCCAGCAGCGTAGGTCTAGCGAAGGAGCAGTACTTC. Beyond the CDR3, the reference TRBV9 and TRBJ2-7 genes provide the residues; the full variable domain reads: DSGVTQTPKHLITATGQRVTLRCSPRSGDLSVYWYQQSLDQGLQFLIQYYNGEERAKGNILERFSAQQFPDLHSELNLSSLELGDSALYFCASSVGLAKEQYFGPGTRLTVT.